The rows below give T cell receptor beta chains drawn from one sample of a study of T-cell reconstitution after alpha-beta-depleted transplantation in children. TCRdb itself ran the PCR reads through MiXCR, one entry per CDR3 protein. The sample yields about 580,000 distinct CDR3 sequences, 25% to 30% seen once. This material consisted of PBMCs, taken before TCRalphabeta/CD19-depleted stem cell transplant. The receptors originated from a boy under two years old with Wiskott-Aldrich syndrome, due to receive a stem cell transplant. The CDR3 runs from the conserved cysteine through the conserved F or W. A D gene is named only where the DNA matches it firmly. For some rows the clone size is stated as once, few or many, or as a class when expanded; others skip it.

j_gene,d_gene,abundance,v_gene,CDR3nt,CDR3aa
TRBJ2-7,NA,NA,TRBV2,TGTGCCAGCAGTGGGGGCCTTTACTCCTACGAGCAGTACTTC,CASSGGLYSYEQYF
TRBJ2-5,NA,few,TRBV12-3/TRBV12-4,TGTGCCAGCAGTCCCGGGCAGCTTCTCCAAGAGACCCAGTACTTC,CASSPGQLLQETQYF
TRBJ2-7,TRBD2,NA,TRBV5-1,TGCGCCAGCAGCTTGGTTCTAGCGGGGAACTACGAGCAGTACTTC,CASSLVLAGNYEQYF
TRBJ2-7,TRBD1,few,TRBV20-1,TGCAGTGCTAGAGTTCCCGGGACAGGGGGCTACGAGCAGTACTTC,CSARVPGTGGYEQYF
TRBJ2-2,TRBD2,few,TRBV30,TGTGCCTGGAGTTCCAATAGCGGGAGGATGGTCGGGGAGCTGTTTTTT,CAWSSNSGRMVGELFF
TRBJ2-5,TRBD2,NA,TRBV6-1,TGTGCCAGCAGTGAAGGGCGGGAGGAGACCCAGTACTTC,CASSEGREETQYF
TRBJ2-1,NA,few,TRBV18,TGTGCCAGCTCACAGGTTTACTACAATGAGCAGTTCTTC,CASSQVYYNEQFF
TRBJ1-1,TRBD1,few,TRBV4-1,TGCGCCAGCAGCCTTAATACAGGGGGGAACACTGAAGCTTTCTTT,CASSLNTGGNTEAFF
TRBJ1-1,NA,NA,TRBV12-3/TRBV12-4,TGTGCCAGCAATTTGGGATGGAGGACTGAAGCTTTCTTT,CASNLGWRTEAFF
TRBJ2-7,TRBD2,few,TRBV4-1,TGCGCCAGCAGCCAACTGCATCTGACTAGCGGGAGCTACGAGCAGTACTTC,CASSQLHLTSGSYEQYF
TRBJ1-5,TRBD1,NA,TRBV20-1,TGCACTGCTAGAGTGGGGACAGGGGGCCGCAATCAGCCCCAGCATTTT,CTARVGTGGRNQPQHF
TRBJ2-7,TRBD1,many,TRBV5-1,TGTGCCAGCAGCTTACAGGGGTCCTACGAGCAGTACTTC,CASSLQGSYEQYF
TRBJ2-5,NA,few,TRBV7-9,TGTGCCAGCAGCTTAACCGGGGCAGAGACCCAGTACTTC,CASSLTGAETQYF
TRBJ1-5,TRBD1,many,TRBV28,TGTGCCAGCAGTTTAAGGGACAGTAGCAATCAGCCCCAGCATTTT,CASSLRDSSNQPQHF
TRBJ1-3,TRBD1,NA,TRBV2,TGTGCCAGCACCGGGACAGGGGCTGGAAACACCATATATTTT,CASTGTGAGNTIYF
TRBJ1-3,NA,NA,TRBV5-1,TGCGCCAGCAGCCCCCGGTTTAGGGGAGGTGGAAACACCATATATTTT,CASSPRFRGGGNTIYF
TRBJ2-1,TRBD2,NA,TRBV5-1,TGCGCCAGCAGCCAACGGGGGGGACTAATGTACAATGAGCAGTTCTTC,CASSQRGGLMYNEQFF
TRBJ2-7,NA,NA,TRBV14,TGTGCCAGCAGCCAAAGGCGGGTACTCTACGAGCAGTACTTC,CASSQRRVLYEQYF
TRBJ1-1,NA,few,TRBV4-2,TGTGCCAGCAGCCAAGAATGGGCGAACACTGAAGCTTTCTTT,CASSQEWANTEAFF
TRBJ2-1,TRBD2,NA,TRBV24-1,TGTGCCACCCGAGGAACTAGCGGAAACTACAATGAGCAGTTCTTC,CATRGTSGNYNEQFF